The 7 T cell receptor beta chains given below trace back to one sample, sequenced in a study of regulatory T cells in long-lasting Graves disease. Time point here: newly diagnosed GD, antithyroid drugs for less than 3 months. Scientists built the TCR library using RNA that was extracted from PBMCs. Library construction for TCR beta used iRepertoire HTBI primers and Arm-PCR of CDR3 regions. TCRdb redid the calling of the multiplex PCR reads with MiXCR, one entry per CDR3 protein. The sample yields about 520,000 distinct CDR3 sequences, about 12% seen once. These sequences were also reported in another study, on T cells in Graves' hyperthyroidism and ophthalmopathy.

The sample was peripheral blood mononuclear cells (PBMCs), taken at new diagnosis, from a patient treated with antithyroid drugs. The receptors here all came from a woman aged 25 to 39 with Graves disease.

The chain joins TRBV4-1 to TRBJ2-1; TRBD2 agrees at 11 bases. Germline trimming cut 6 bases from V and 4 bases from J; bases unmatched to any gene: 5. The CDR3 is made up of 15 amino acids. Per the germline V gene, CDR1 is MGHRA and CDR2 is YSYEKL. The DNA for the CDR3 is TGCGCCAGCAGATCGACTAGCGGGAAATACAATGAGCAGTTCTTC. Translating it yields CASRSTSGKYNEQFF.

This clonotype has a count of ten or more. This sequence joins TRBV20-1 and TRBJ1-5; no reliable D call. CDR1 and CDR2 (germline): DFQATT, SNEGSKA (reference sequence). This CDR3 region has 13 residues. Trimming cost V 6 bases and J 5 bases, with 14 bases left between them. The CDR3 sequence: CSAMSHGDQPQHF. The DNA of the CDR3 is TGCAGTGCAATGAGCCACGGGGATCAGCCCCAGCATTTT.

This clonotype was seen ten or more times. The rearrangement links TRBV19 to TRBJ2-7; 7 bases fit TRBD1. CDR1 LNHDA and CDR2 SQIVND come from the germline V gene (reference sequence). The length of the CDR3 is 14 residues. V was clipped by 5 bases and J by 6 bases; unmatched bases: 10. CDR3 sequence: CASSPRQGGGEQYF. For the CDR3, the DNA is TGTGCCAGTAGTCCGAGACAGGGTGGAGGCGAGCAGTACTTC.

This clonotype was picked up a small number of times. V gene TRBV6-1 combines with J gene TRBJ2-7; 8 nucleotides match TRBD2. Germline CDR1 is MNHNS and CDR2 is SASEGT. This CDR3 is 15 amino acids long. The junction had 10 bases not matched to a gene; V was cut back by 2 bases and J by 7 bases. This CDR3 is CASSESSGSVDEQYF. DNA of the CDR3: TGTGCCAGCAGTGAATCAAGCGGGAGTGTTGATGAGCAGTACTTC.

This clonotype turned up a few times. This chain uses TRBV18 with TRBJ2-2; 7 bases fit TRBD1. After removal of 3 bases from V and 0 bases from J, the junction contained 7 bases not matched to a gene. The CDR3 has 17 residues. Germline CDR1 is KGHSH and CDR2 is LQKENI. CDR3 sequence (DNA): TGTGCCAGCTCACCGCAAACCGGGACAGCGAACACCGGGGAGCTGTTTTTT. Its protein product is CASSPQTGTANTGELFF.

This clonotype has at least ten counts. The rearrangement uses TRBV20-1 and TRBJ2-1; a possible D gene is TRBD2 (5 bases). The length of the CDR3 is 13 residues. Germline V gene sequence: CDR1 DFQATT, CDR2 SNEGSKA (reference sequence). Trimming removed 5 bases at V and 5 bases at J, with 13 bases between. The CDR3 here is CSAPPSSNNEQFF. The DNA for the CDR3 is TGCAGTGCTCCGCCTAGCAGCAACAATGAGCAGTTCTTC.

This clonotype was detected a few times. The gene calls are TRBV24-1 and TRBJ1-2; D possibly corresponds to TRBD1 (6 bases). Germline V gene sequence: CDR1 KGHDR, CDR2 SFDVKD. Deletions cut 3 bases from V and 4 bases from J, with 14 bases between. This CDR3 is 15 amino acids long. As DNA, the CDR3 is TGTGCCACCAGTGATGTCAGGGGCGGGATCTATGGCTACACCTTC. Amino acid sequence: CATSDVRGGIYGYTF.